This TCR beta chain was profiled in a study of shared clonotypes between healthy human individuals. CD45RO negativity and positive selection for CCR7 defined naive CD8 cells, a population that excluded terminally differentiated effector memory CD45RA+ cells. TCRdb's copy holds only in-frame clones and misses some; the assay was immunoSEQ multiplex PCR. The sample lists 800,000 or so clones; just over 95% were seen once. This CDR3 spans 13 amino acids. Looked up from germline, CDR1 is MNHEY and CDR2 is SMNVEV (reference sequence). With 3 bases removed from V and 8 bases from J, the gap between germline ends came to 11 bases.

The sample comprised naive CD8+ T cells sorted from blood. The origin of this receptor is a man in his thirties or forties in good health. This chain connects TRBV27 to TRBJ2-1; D might be TRBD2 (6 bases). CDR3 DNA: TGTGCCAGCAGTTTGTGGGGAGGAGATGAGCAGTTCTTC. Protein sequence: CASSLWGGDEQFF.